The present TCR beta chain was sequenced within a study of T cell responses to AZD1222 COVID-19 vaccine. General study results and limits: The sample set comprised mostly white British donors with more females, and clonal diversity was possibly underestimated. At 160-218 and 743-854, vaccine-associated CD4 TCRs were dominant, and they spanned spike. Regions left unmutated in variants are reportedly the target of nearly half of spike-specific TCRs.

Generated by immunoSEQ multiplex PCR, the TCRdb table keeps only in-frame clones and is missing some. The sample has 210,000 or so clones; around 94% are singletons. In regard to this clone: Antigen unknown.

This CDR3 comprises 13 residues. Trimming stripped 6 bases from V and 1 base from J, with 10 bases between. CDR1 is MDHEN and CDR2 is SYDVKM in the germline V gene. This receptor was obtained from an adult who received the MenACWY meningococcal vaccine as a control. Sequenced here: peripheral blood, sampled 28 days after the second dose of the MenACWY control vaccine. J is TRBJ2-7 and V is TRBV28, with D perhaps matching TRBD2 (5 bases). For the CDR3, the DNA is TGTGCCAGCAGGGACTCCATTTCCTACGAGCAGTACTTC. Translating it yields CASRDSISYEQYF.